Below, 8 T cell receptor beta chains from the same sample are listed, as sequenced in a study of T-cell memory formation after mild COVID-19. TCRdb re-called the 5' RACE reads with MiXCR, one entry per CDR3 protein. The sample comprises hundreds of thousands of distinct CDR3 sequences, 20% of which are singletons, and about 12% rests with the top ten. Sequenced material: PBMCs or a T cell subset sorted from them (not recorded which). These receptors were taken from an adult woman who had mild COVID-19 (a few samples of this study predate the infection). Cell type and time point are not known.

This clonotype occurred a few times. The chain uses TRBV4-2 and TRBJ2-3; tentative D call: TRBD2 (6 bases). The CDR3 is 15 amino acids. Germline-derived CDR1 and CDR2 are LGHNA and YNFKEQ. The germline V and J ends were trimmed by 1 base and 4 bases, with 12 bases remaining between them. In DNA, the CDR3 is TGTGCCAGCAGCCAAGCTTTGCGGGAAGCAGATACGCAGTATTTT. It codes for CASSQALREADTQYF.

V and J are TRBV4-2 and TRBJ2-1; D may be TRBD2 (6 bases). The CDR3 is 17 amino acids. Germline V gene sequence: CDR1 LGHNA, CDR2 YNFKEQ. With 1 base removed from V and 2 bases from J, the gap between germline ends came to 15 bases. Here the CDR3 reads CASSQVGGSLPYNEQFF. The CDR3 DNA sequence: TGTGCCAGCAGCCAAGTCGGGGGTAGCCTTCCCTACAATGAGCAGTTCTTC.

V gene TRBV9 combines with J gene TRBJ2-1; 10 bases agree with TRBD2. The germline gives CDR1 SGDLS, CDR2 YYNGEE. CDR3 size: 16 residues. V was clipped by 0 bases and J by 7 bases; unmatched bases: 7. The CDR3 bases are TGTGCCAGCAGCGTAGTCGGAACTAGCGGGATGAATGAGCAGTTCTTC. Its translation: CASSVVGTSGMNEQFF.

The rearrangement joins TRBV5-1 to TRBJ2-7; 7 positions match TRBD1. Trimming removed 4 bases from V and 1 base from J; junction bases left unmatched: 8. The germline gives CDR1 SGHRS, CDR2 YFSETQ. The CDR3 totals 15 residues. The DNA of the CDR3 is TGCGCCAGCAGCCCGACAGGGCGGGCTTCCTACGAGCAGTACTTC. Encoded protein: CASSPTGRASYEQYF.

This clonotype was detected once. The junction differs from germline at one of its ends, possibly a read error. The chain's CDR3 is CAGSAQGTSHTDTQYF. CDR3 in DNA: TGTGCCGGCAGCGCTCAAGGGACTAGTCACACAGATACGCAGTATTTT. The genes are TRBV7-6 and TRBJ2-3; 8 nucleotides line up with TRBD2. Germline CDR1 is SGHVS and CDR2 is FNYEAQ. CDR3 length: 16 amino acids.

This clonotype has just a few counts. V gene TRBV11-3 combines with J gene TRBJ2-1; TRBD1 agrees at 8 bases. The germline V gene has CDR1 SGHNT and CDR2 YENEEA. V was pared by 6 bases and J by 7 bases, with 8 bases of the junction left unmatched. The CDR3 contains 14 residues. This chain's CDR3 is CASSYRTGSNEQFF. CDR3 nucleotide sequence: TGTGCCAGCAGTTACCGGACAGGGTCTAATGAGCAGTTCTTC.

V is TRBV4-1 and J is TRBJ2-3, with D possibly matching TRBD1 (6 bases). V lost 4 bases to trimming and J lost 0 bases, with 17 bases between them. The CDR3 totals 17 residues. Per germline, CDR1 MGHRA and CDR2 YSYEKL. This CDR3 is CASSLSGHTQSTDTQYF. In DNA, the CDR3 is TGCGCCAGCAGCCTCTCGGGACACACCCAAAGCACAGATACGCAGTATTTT.

This clonotype was picked up a small number of times. The chain couples TRBV6-6 to TRBJ2-1, with D maybe TRBD1 (6 bases). The CDR3 has 11 residues. V lost 5 bases and J 10 bases, leaving 9 bases between the germline ends. The germline V gene has CDR1 MNHNY and CDR2 SVGAGI (reference sequence). The CDR3 is CASSIGGEQFF. The CDR3 DNA reads TGTGCCAGCAGTATTGGGGGCGAGCAGTTCTTC.